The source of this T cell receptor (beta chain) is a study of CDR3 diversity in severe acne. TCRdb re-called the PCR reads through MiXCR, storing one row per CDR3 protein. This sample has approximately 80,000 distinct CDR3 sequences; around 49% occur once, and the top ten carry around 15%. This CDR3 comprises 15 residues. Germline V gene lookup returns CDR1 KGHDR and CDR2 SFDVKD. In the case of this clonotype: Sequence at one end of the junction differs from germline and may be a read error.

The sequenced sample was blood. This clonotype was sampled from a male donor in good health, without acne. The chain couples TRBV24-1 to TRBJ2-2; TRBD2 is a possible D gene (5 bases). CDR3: CATSGRGRLTGELSF. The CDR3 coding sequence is TGTGCCACCAGTGGAAGAGGGCGCCTCACCGGGGAGCTGTCTTTT.